This T cell receptor (beta chain) stems from a study of OX40 agonist ivuxolimab in advanced cancers. About the study: The patients received agonistic anti-OX40 (CD134) antibody ivuxolimab.

Cycle 7 day 1, cycle 4 day 1, and baseline were the timepoints at which blood was sampled. The CDR3 spans 17 residues. Trimming removed 3 bases at V and 2 bases at J, with 20 bases between. Sequencing was performed with immunoSEQ multiplex PCR; in TCRdb, only in-frame clones are kept and a portion is missing. The table records 20,000 to 25,000 clones, about 81% of them present only once. Study results and limitations: The CD4+ and CD8+ T cells in the blood had expanded clonally by week 6 at 0.1 to 3.0 mg/kg.

At least ten counts were recorded for this clone. Its specificity is unknown. The clonotype was recovered from an adult with an advanced solid tumor such as melanoma, head and neck, liver or kidney cancer. The genes are TRBV23-1 and TRBJ2-7; D possibly corresponds to TRBD1 (5 bases). TRBV23-1 qualifies as an ORF whose function is uncertain. The sequenced sample was CD4+ or CD8+ T cells sorted from blood, obtained in a trial of the OX40 agonist ivuxolimab. This chain's CDR3 is CASSHPVDKFYPYEQYF. CDR3 sequence (DNA): TGCGCCAGCAGTCACCCCGTGGACAAGTTCTACCCCTACGAGCAGTACTTC.